Below are 8 T cell receptor beta chains sequenced from a single sample in a study of T cells in localized non-small cell lung cancer. Produced via immunoSEQ multiplex PCR; TCRdb's table is partial and in-frame only. Counted here are around 20,000 clones, over 80% occurring once; the ten biggest clones make up 2.7%. Sequenced here: peripheral blood, sampled before any cancer treatment. The source is a woman aged 35 to 75 with stage I lung adenocarcinoma.

About this clone: Other nucleotide sequences from this sample produce the same CDR3. The CDR3 DNA reads as TGCGCCAGCAGCCTCGGGACTGACAACACTGAAGCTTTCTTT. Translated: CASSLGTDNTEAFF. The chain employs TRBV5-1 and TRBJ1-1, with D possibly TRBD1 on 5 matching bases. The V end was cut by 4 bases, the J end by 2 bases, with 12 bases between. CDR3 length: 14 residues. CDR1 SGHRS and CDR2 YFSETQ come from the germline V gene. The complete variable domain, with remaining parts taken from reference TRBV5-1 and TRBJ1-1, reads KAGVTQTPRYLIKTRGQQVTLSCSPISGHRSVSWYQQTPGQGLQFLFEYFSETQRNKGNFPGRFSGRQFSNSRSEMNVSTLELGDSALYLCASSLGTDNTEAFFGQGTRLTVV.

This sequence joins TRBV19 and TRBJ2-3, with a tentative D call TRBD1 (6 bases). This CDR3 contains 13 residues. Germline CDR1 is LNHDA and CDR2 is SQIVND (reference sequence). V was shortened by 11 bases and J by 4 bases, with 16 bases between the two germline ends. The CDR3 region is CAARGSQADTQYF. The CDR3 DNA follows: TGTGCCGCGAGGGGGAGTCAGGCAGATACGCAGTATTTT.

This chain joins TRBV2 and TRBJ1-1; weak D call: TRBD1 (5 bases). V was clipped by 2 bases and J by 10 bases, with 8 bases between them. This CDR3 spans 11 amino acids. From germline, CDR1 is SNHLY and CDR2 FYNNEI. CDR3 residues: CASSEQGRAFF. CDR3 sequence (DNA): TGTGCCAGCAGTGAACAGGGACGAGCTTTCTTT.

V is TRBV6-4 and J is TRBJ2-2; no firm D call. V was shortened by 5 bases and J by 6 bases, with 10 bases between the two germline ends. The CDR3 extends over 13 amino acids. CDR1 and CDR2 (germline): MRHNA, SNTAGT. The CDR3 DNA is TGTGCCAGCAGTCAGAGGTTATCCGGGGAGCTGTTTTTT. Protein: CASSQRLSGELFF.

The chain couples TRBV5-1 to TRBJ1-3, with 7 bases lining up with TRBD1. CDR1 and CDR2 (germline): SGHRS, YFSETQ. The junction had 1 base not matched to a gene; V was cut back by 0 bases and J by 4 bases. The CDR3 loop spans 14 amino acids. The CDR3 reads CASSLGTGGNTIYF. CDR3 nucleotide sequence: TGCGCCAGCAGCTTGGGGACAGGAGGAAACACCATATATTTT.

The J gene is TRBJ2-5, the V gene TRBV2; the match to TRBD1 covers 7 bases. Per the germline V gene, CDR1 is SNHLY and CDR2 is FYNNEI. V gave up 2 bases and J gave up 5 bases; unmatched junction bases: 5. This CDR3 comprises 14 residues. Here the CDR3 reads CASSERRGPETQYF. As DNA, the CDR3 is TGTGCCAGCAGTGAACGAAGGGGGCCTGAGACCCAGTACTTC.

Comment on this clone: At one boundary the junction diverges from the germline segment, which might be a read error. DNA of the CDR3: TGTGCCAGCAGCTTAAGAGGTACTGAAGCTTTCTTT. It codes for CASSLRGTEAFF. The rearrangement joins TRBV5-1 to TRBJ1-1; D gene uncertain. Per the germline V gene, CDR1 is SGHRS and CDR2 is YFSETQ. The CDR3 contains 12 residues.

CDR3 residues: CASSEEWGGADTQYF. The CDR3 DNA reads as TGTGCCAGCAGTGAAGAATGGGGAGGGGCAGATACGCAGTATTTT. The chain is built from TRBV6-1 and TRBJ2-3; 7 positions agree with TRBD2. Germline assignment: CDR1 MNHNS and CDR2 SASEGT. The CDR3 runs to 15 residues. After removal of 1 base from V and 4 bases from J, the junction contained 5 bases not matched to a gene.